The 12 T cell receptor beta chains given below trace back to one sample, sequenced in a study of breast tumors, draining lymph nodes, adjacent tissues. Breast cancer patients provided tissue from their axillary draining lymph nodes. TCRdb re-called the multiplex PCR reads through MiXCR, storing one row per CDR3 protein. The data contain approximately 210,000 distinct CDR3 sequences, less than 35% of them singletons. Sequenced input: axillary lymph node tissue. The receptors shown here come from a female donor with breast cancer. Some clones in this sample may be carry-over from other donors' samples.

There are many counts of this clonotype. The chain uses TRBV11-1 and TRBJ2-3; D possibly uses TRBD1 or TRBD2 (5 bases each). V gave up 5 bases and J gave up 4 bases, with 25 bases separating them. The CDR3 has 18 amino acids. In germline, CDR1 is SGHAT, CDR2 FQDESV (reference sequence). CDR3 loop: CASSNPRRGRLNADTQYF. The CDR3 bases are TGTGCCAGCAGCAACCCTCGACGGGGCCGCTTAAATGCAGATACGCAGTATTTT.

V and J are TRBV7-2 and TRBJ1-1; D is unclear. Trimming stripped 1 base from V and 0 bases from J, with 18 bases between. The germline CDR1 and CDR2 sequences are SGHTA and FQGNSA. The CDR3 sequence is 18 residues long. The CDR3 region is CASSLEGRGRIVNTEAFF. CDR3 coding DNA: TGTGCCAGCAGCTTAGAGGGTAGAGGGCGCATCGTGAACACTGAAGCTTTCTTT.

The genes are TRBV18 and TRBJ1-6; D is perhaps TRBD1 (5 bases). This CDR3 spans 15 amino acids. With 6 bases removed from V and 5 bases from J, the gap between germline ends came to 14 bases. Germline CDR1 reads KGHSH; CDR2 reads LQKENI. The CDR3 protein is CASSLGTPDNSPLHF. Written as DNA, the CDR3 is TGTGCCAGCTCCCTCGGGACGCCCGATAATTCACCCCTCCACTTT.

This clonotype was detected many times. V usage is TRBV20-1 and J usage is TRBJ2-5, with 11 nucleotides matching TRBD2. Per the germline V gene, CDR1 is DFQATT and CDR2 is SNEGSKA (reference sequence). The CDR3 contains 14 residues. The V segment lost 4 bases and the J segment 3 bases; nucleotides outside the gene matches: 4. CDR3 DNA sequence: TGCAGTGCTAATGTACTAGCGGGAGAAGAGACCCAGTACTTC. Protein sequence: CSANVLAGEETQYF.

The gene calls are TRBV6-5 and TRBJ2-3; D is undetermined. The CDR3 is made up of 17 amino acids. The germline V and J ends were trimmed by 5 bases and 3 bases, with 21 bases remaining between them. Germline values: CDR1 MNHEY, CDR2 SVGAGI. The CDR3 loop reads CASSTVLIASSTDTQYF. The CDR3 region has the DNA TGTGCCAGCAGTACCGTGCTAATTGCCTCCTCGACAGATACGCAGTATTTT.

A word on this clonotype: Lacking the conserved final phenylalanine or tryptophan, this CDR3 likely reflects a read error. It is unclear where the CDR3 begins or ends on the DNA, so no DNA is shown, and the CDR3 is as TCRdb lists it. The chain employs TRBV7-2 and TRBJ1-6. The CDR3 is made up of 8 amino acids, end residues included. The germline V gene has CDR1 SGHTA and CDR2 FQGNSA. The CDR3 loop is CASSPMSS.

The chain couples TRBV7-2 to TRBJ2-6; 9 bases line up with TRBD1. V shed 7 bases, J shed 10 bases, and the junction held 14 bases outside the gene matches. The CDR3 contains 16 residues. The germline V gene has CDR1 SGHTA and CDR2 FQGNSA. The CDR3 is CASISPGQGAPNVLTF. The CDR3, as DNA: TGTGCCAGCATCTCACCGGGACAGGGCGCGCCAAACGTCCTGACTTTC.

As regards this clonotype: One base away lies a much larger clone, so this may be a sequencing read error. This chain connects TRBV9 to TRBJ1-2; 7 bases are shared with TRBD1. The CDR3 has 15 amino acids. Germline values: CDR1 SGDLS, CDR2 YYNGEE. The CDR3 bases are TGTGCCAGCAGCGTAGACCCAGGGGGTAACTATGGCTCCACCTTC. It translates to CASSVDPGGNYGSTF.

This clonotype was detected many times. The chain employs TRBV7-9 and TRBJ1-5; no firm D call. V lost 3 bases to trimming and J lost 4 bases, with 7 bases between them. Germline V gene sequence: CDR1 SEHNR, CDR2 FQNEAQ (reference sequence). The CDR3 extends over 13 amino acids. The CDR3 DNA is TGTGCCAGCAGCTTGGATGGGAATCAGCCCCAGCATTTT. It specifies CASSLDGNQPQHF.

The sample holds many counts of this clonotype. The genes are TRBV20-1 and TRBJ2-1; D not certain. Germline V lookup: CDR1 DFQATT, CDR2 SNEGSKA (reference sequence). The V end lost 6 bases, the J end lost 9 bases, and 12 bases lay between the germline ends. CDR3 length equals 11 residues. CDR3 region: CSAPTPSEQFF. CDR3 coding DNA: TGCAGTGCGCCGACTCCGAGTGAGCAGTTCTTC.

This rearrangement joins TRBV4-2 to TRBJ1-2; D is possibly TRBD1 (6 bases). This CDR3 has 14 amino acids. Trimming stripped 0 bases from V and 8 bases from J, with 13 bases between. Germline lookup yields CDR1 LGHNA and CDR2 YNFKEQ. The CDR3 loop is CASSQEETGRGYTF. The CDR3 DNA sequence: TGTGCCAGCAGCCAAGAAGAAACAGGGAGAGGCTACACCTTC.

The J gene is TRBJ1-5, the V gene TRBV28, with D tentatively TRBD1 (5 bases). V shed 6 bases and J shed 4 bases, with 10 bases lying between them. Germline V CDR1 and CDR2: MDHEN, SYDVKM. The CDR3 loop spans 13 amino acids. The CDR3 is CASRGPGNQPQHF. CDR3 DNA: TGTGCCAGCAGGGGGCCAGGGAATCAGCCCCAGCATTTT.